This T cell receptor (beta chain) is drawn from a study of T cell responses to AZD1222 COVID-19 vaccine. The study pooled second doses at about 4 or about 12 weeks. Here immunoSEQ multiplex PCR was the method, and the copy in TCRdb shows in-frame clones only, minus some. This repertoire shows some 200,000 clones, approximately 91% found once; its top ten account for nearly 3.5%. Study-wide results and limits: Dominant CD4 TCR responses targeted spike regions 160-218 and 743-854. Donors skewed white British and female; clonal diversity was possibly underestimated.

This CDR3 is 16 amino acids long. The ends were cut back, 4 bases at V and 4 bases at J, with 17 bases in the middle. CDR1 is ENHRY, CDR2 SYGVKD, per germline. Points on this clone: Its antigen is unknown.

This sequence originates from an adult who received the AZD1222 COVID-19 vaccine. The V gene is TRBV10-3, the J gene TRBJ1-5; the D is unclear. Sequencing was performed on peripheral blood, taken 28 days after the second AZD1222 dose. The CDR3 loop is CAISVPAGNINQPQHF. The CDR3 DNA reads as TGTGCCATCAGTGTTCCGGCCGGGAACATTAATCAGCCCCAGCATTTT.